This is a list of T cell receptor beta chains from one sample in a study of identifying expanded T cells in peripheral blood. Sequencing was performed with immunoSEQ multiplex PCR; in TCRdb, only in-frame clones are kept and a portion is missing. This sample has around 130,000 clones, with around 88% found just once. The sample taken for sequencing was blood. The receptors derive from a person aged 18-70 years in good health. Both conserved end residues are part of each CDR3. A D gene is named only where the DNA matches it firmly. Clone sizes are given selectively: once, few, many, or a class where the clone is expanded.

cdr3_aa	cdr3_nt	v_call	clone_size	j_call	d_call
CASRQGARNTQYF	TGTGCCAGCCGGCAGGGAGCCCGAAATACGCAGTATTTT	TRBV11-1	NA	TRBJ2-3	NA
CATRGGLGYTF	TGTGCCACACGAGGGGGCCTTGGCTACACCTTC	TRBV27	NA	TRBJ1-2	TRBD1
CASRQGDYEQYF	TGTGCCAGTAGACAGGGGGACTACGAGCAGTACTTC	TRBV5-3	NA	TRBJ2-7	TRBD1
CASNPPGSEQYF	TGTGCCAGCAACCCCCCAGGCTCCGAGCAGTACTTC	TRBV28	few	TRBJ2-7	NA
CAQLRGNEQFF	TGTGCCCAACTCAGGGGGAATGAGCAGTTCTTC	TRBV2	once	TRBJ2-1	TRBD1
CASGLAGISYEQYF	TGCGCCAGTGGACTAGCGGGGATCTCCTACGAGCAGTACTTC	TRBV5-1	NA	TRBJ2-7	TRBD2
CASSPRQGGYEQYF	TGTGCCAGCAGCCCCCGGCAGGGGGGGTACGAGCAGTACTTC	TRBV6-6	NA	TRBJ2-7	NA
CASSLAQSTDTQYF	TGCGCCAGCAGCTTGGCCCAGTCCACAGATACGCAGTATTTT	TRBV5-1	NA	TRBJ2-3	NA
CASSLTGDSSGNTIYF	TGCGCCAGCAGCCTGACAGGGGATAGCTCTGGAAACACCATATATTTT	TRBV5-1	NA	TRBJ1-3	TRBD1
CASGSGTDYGYTF	TGTGCTAGTGGCTCCGGGACAGACTATGGCTACACCTTC	TRBV12-5	NA	TRBJ1-2	TRBD1
CASSGGRANTGELFF	TGTGCCAGCAGCGGCGGGAGGGCGAACACCGGGGAGCTGTTTTTT	TRBV5-5	few	TRBJ2-2	TRBD2
CASILLAGGDTQYF	TGTGCCAGCATACTATTAGCGGGAGGAGATACGCAGTATTTT	TRBV6-1	few	TRBJ2-3	TRBD2
CASSLRMGPSTDTQYF	TGTGCCAGCAGCTTACGAATGGGGCCTAGCACAGATACGCAGTATTTT	TRBV11-2	NA	TRBJ2-3	NA
CASSSGQGGKLFF	TGTGCCAGCAGCTCCGGACAGGGAGGAAAACTGTTTTTT	TRBV7-9	NA	TRBJ1-4	TRBD1
CAISESGLEGEQYF	TGTGCCATCAGTGAGTCTGGGCTAGAGGGCGAGCAGTACTTC	TRBV10-3	NA	TRBJ2-7	NA
CASSQDFNPFTYNEQFF	TGCGCCAGCAGCCAAGATTTCAATCCATTTACCTACAATGAGCAGTTCTTC	TRBV4-1	NA	TRBJ2-1	NA
CAWSGKGKPQHF	TGTGCCTGGAGTGGAAAGGGAAAGCCCCAGCATTTT	TRBV30	NA	TRBJ1-5	NA
CASSSPGRIPNTEAFF	TGTGCCAGCAGCTCCCCCGGACGGATCCCGAACACTGAAGCTTTCTTT	TRBV7-8	NA	TRBJ1-1	NA
CASSPGTGRFGNTIYF	TGTGCCAGCTCACCTGGGACAGGGAGGTTCGGAAACACCATATATTTT	TRBV18	once	TRBJ1-3	TRBD1
CASSLESAGANVLTF	TGCGCCAGCAGCTTGGAATCAGCTGGGGCCAACGTCCTGACTTTC	TRBV5-1	NA	TRBJ2-6	NA
CSGEGNGYTF	TGCAGTGGGGAAGGGAATGGCTACACCTTC	TRBV20-1	NA	TRBJ1-2	NA
CASSGIQGADGYTF	TGCGCCAGCAGCGGAATACAGGGGGCTGATGGCTACACCTTC	TRBV5-1	NA	TRBJ1-2	TRBD1